The 27 T cell receptor beta chains listed next were all sequenced from one sample in a study of T cell clonotyping in hematopoietic cell transplantation. Clones were sequenced by immunoSEQ multiplex PCR, and TCRdb holds only the in-frame ones, with some missing. The table has roughly 46,000 clones, roughly 80% seen once. Time point: recipient sample about 28 days before transplant, after cytoreduction. The specimen comprised peripheral blood mononuclear cells, sampled before stem cell transplant. The source of these receptors is a man aged 55 to 70 with myelodysplastic syndrome. Some clones in this sample may be carry-over from other donors' samples.

This chain links TRBV5-1 with TRBJ2-7; tentative D call: TRBD2 (6 bases). Germline lookup yields CDR1 SGHRS and CDR2 YFSETQ. The CDR3 is 16 amino acids. Trimming pared 0 bases from V and 5 bases from J, leaving 18 bases between. The CDR3 spells CASSLGGTTSGDEQYF. CDR3 sequence (DNA): TGCGCCAGCAGCTTGGGTGGTACGACTAGTGGAGACGAGCAGTACTTC.

A few counts support this clone. The chain carries TRBV12-5 and TRBJ2-2; no firm D call. Between the trimmed V and J ends, which lost 7 bases and 2 bases, there was a span of 14 bases. From germline, CDR1 is LGHNT and CDR2 FRNRAP. The CDR3 is 15 residues long. CDR3 protein: CASAQILSNTGELFF. The CDR3 DNA reads TGTGCTAGTGCTCAAATCCTTTCTAACACCGGGGAGCTGTTTTTT.

The genes are TRBV5-1 and TRBJ1-6, with D uncertain. CDR3 length: 17 residues. V was shortened by 4 bases and J by 6 bases, with 20 bases between the two germline ends. Germline CDR1 SGHRS, CDR2 YFSETQ. The CDR3 is CASSPNEGGSFNSPLHF. CDR3 bases: TGCGCCAGCAGCCCGAACGAGGGAGGAAGTTTTAATTCACCCCTCCACTTT.

The chain has TRBV5-6 and TRBJ1-2; a weak D match, TRBD1 (5 bases). The germline gives CDR1 SGHDT, CDR2 YYEEEE. This CDR3 has 15 amino acids. V lost 0 bases to trimming and J lost 4 bases, with 13 bases between them. The CDR3 region has the DNA TGTGCCAGCAGCTTGGACTATGGGGGTCCCTATGGCTACACCTTC. It translates to CASSLDYGGPYGYTF.

This clone was seen more than once but under ten times. The V call is TRBV2, the J call TRBJ1-5; possibly TRBD1 for D (5 bases). This CDR3 has 14 amino acids. V was pared by 6 bases and J by 4 bases, with 13 bases between. Germline CDR1 is SNHLY and CDR2 is FYNNEI. The DNA of the CDR3 is TGTGCCAGCAGCCTGACAGCAAAAAATCAGCCCCAGCATTTT. It is translated as CASSLTAKNQPQHF.

This chain connects TRBV30 to TRBJ1-1; the D is unclear. In germline, CDR1 is GTSNPN, CDR2 SVGIG (reference sequence). The length of the CDR3 is 14 residues. The ends were cut back, 1 base at V and 1 base at J, with 10 bases in the middle. The CDR3 DNA sequence: TGTGCCTGGAGTGGATGGCGGGGGAACACTGAAGCTTTCTTT. Translation: CAWSGWRGNTEAFF.

CDR3 bases: TGTGCCACTCACCGGGTGGTGGATTCACCCCTCCACTTT. This codes for CATHRVVDSPLHF. The gene calls are TRBV6-5 and TRBJ1-6; no firm D call. Germline loops: CDR1 MNHEY, CDR2 SVGAGI. Trimming stripped 10 bases from V and 8 bases from J, with 15 bases between. The length of the CDR3 is 13 residues.

The rearrangement links TRBV7-6 to TRBJ2-5; 9 nucleotides align to TRBD2. Germline lookup yields CDR1 SGHVS and CDR2 FNYEAQ. V shed 5 bases and J 5 bases; nucleotides not matched to a gene: 9. The CDR3 covers 15 residues. CDR3 sequence reads: CASSAPRRGGETQYF. The CDR3 DNA is TGTGCCAGCAGCGCCCCGAGGCGGGGGGGCGAGACCCAGTACTTC.

J is TRBJ1-2 and V is TRBV5-1, with 10 bases lining up with TRBD1. Trimming cost V 6 bases and J 5 bases; bases outside gene matches: 10. The CDR3 is 15 amino acids. Per germline, CDR1 SGHRS and CDR2 YFSETQ. The CDR3, as DNA: TGCGCCAGCAAGGAAAGAGGGACAGGGGCTTATGGCTACACCTTC. It yields the protein CASKERGTGAYGYTF.

The rearrangement links TRBV27 to TRBJ1-2; 9 bases match TRBD1. Germline values: CDR1 MNHEY, CDR2 SMNVEV (reference sequence). This CDR3 contains 16 residues. V dropped 0 bases and J dropped 5; count of bases not matched to a gene: 7. This CDR3 is CASSLSGQGPWYGYTF. The DNA for the CDR3 is TGTGCCAGCAGTTTATCGGGACAGGGTCCGTGGTATGGCTACACCTTC.

The V call is TRBV28, the J call TRBJ2-1; 8 nucleotides line up with TRBD1. Unmatched junction bases numbered 2, after V lost 1 base and J lost 3 bases. The CDR3 loop spans 15 amino acids. Per germline, CDR1 MDHEN and CDR2 SYDVKM. The CDR3: CASSLLGQVYNEQFF. The CDR3 DNA is TGTGCCAGCAGTTTATTGGGACAGGTCTACAATGAGCAGTTCTTC.

The J gene is TRBJ2-3, the V gene TRBV30; D not certain. Germline assignment: CDR1 GTSNPN and CDR2 SVGIG (reference sequence). The V end was cut by 2 bases, the J end by 4 bases, with 7 bases between. The CDR3 is 12 residues long. The CDR3 reads CAWSMTPDTQYF. CDR3 DNA sequence: TGTGCCTGGAGTATGACTCCAGATACGCAGTATTTT.

The V gene is TRBV7-9, the J gene TRBJ1-1, with D maybe TRBD1 (5 bases). This CDR3 has 13 residues. Trimming removed 4 bases at V and 10 bases at J, with 16 bases between. Germline V gene data show CDR1 as SEHNR and CDR2 as FQNEAQ (reference sequence). CDR3 sequence (DNA): TGTGCCAGCAGCTCGAGCGGGGTGGGGGGAGCTTTCTTT. Translated: CASSSSGVGGAFF. Filled out from reference TRBV7-9 and TRBJ1-1, the complete variable domain reads DTGVSQNPRHKITKRGQNVTFRCDPISEHNRLYWYRQTLGQGPEFLTYFQNEAQLEKSRLLSDRFSAERPKGSFSTLEIQRTEQGDSAMYLCASSSSGVGGAFFGQGTRLTVV.

The chain is built from TRBV9 and TRBJ2-1, with a weak D call TRBD1 (5 bases). The germline CDR1 and CDR2 sequences are SGDLS and YYNGEE. This CDR3 has 13 amino acids. Trimming shortened V by 6 bases and J by 1 base, and 8 bases separated the two germline ends. CDR3 sequence (DNA): TGTGCCAGCACCAGGGATTCCTACAATGAGCAGTTCTTC. This sequence encodes CASTRDSYNEQFF.

This sequence joins TRBV7-6 and TRBJ1-1, with D possibly matching TRBD1 (6 bases). The CDR3 runs 14 residues. The germline V and J ends were trimmed by 6 bases and 4 bases, with 15 bases remaining between them. Germline V gene data show CDR1 as SGHVS and CDR2 as FNYEAQ. Written as DNA, the CDR3 is TGTGCCAGCAGTCCCGGGGGCATGGGCACTGAAGCTTTCTTT. Protein product: CASSPGGMGTEAFF.

V gene TRBV28 combines with J gene TRBJ2-7, with no clear D. The V end lost 4 bases, the J end lost 2 bases, and 6 bases lay between the germline ends. CDR1 and CDR2 from the germline V gene are MDHEN and SYDVKM. The CDR3 sequence is 12 residues long. CDR3 loop: CASSSTTYEQYF. CDR3 bases: TGTGCCAGCAGTTCGACCACCTACGAGCAGTACTTC.

The chain has TRBV29-1 and TRBJ2-3; D not certain. The V end lost 0 bases, the J end lost 9 bases, and 4 bases lay between the germline ends. The CDR3 spans 10 residues. Germline-derived CDR1 and CDR2 are SQVTM and ANQGSEA. As DNA, the CDR3 is TGCAGCGTTGAAGATCGGACGCAGTATTTT. It is translated as CSVEDRTQYF.

The J gene is TRBJ1-6, the V gene TRBV7-8; 7 nucleotides match TRBD1. This CDR3 has 14 amino acids. V was pared by 5 bases and J by 10 bases, with 8 bases of the junction left unmatched. The V gene's germline CDR1 is SGHVS and CDR2 FQNEAQ. For the CDR3, the DNA is TGTGCCAGCAGCACTGCCACAGGGGACTCACCCCTCCACTTT. Amino acids: CASSTATGDSPLHF. Supplemented by reference TRBV7-8 and TRBJ1-6, the full variable domain reads GAGVSQSPRYKVAKRGQDVALRCDPISGHVSLFWYQQALGQGPEFLTYFQNEAQLDKSGLPSDRFFAERPEGSVSTLKIQRTQQEDSAVYLCASSTATGDSPLHFGNGTRLTVT.

V usage is TRBV7-8 and J usage is TRBJ1-5; D gene unclear. The CDR3 is 16 residues long. Trimming cost V 3 bases and J 4 bases, with 16 bases left between them. CDR1 and CDR2 from the germline V gene are SGHVS and FQNEAQ. The CDR3 DNA reads as TGTGCCAGCAGCTTGCCCCTCGAGAGGGAAAATCAGCCCCAGCATTTT. Translated, it gives CASSLPLERENQPQHF. The variable domain in full, with the rest retrieved from reference TRBV7-8 and TRBJ1-5, is GAGVSQSPRYKVAKRGQDVALRCDPISGHVSLFWYQQALGQGPEFLTYFQNEAQLDKSGLPSDRFFAERPEGSVSTLKIQRTQQEDSAVYLCASSLPLERENQPQHFGDGTRLSIL.

The CDR3 loop is CAWSDPRRGKGYGYTF. CDR3 in DNA: TGTGCCTGGAGCGATCCTAGAAGGGGAAAAGGCTATGGCTACACCTTC. V and J are TRBV30 and TRBJ1-2, with D possibly matching TRBD1 (5 bases). Germline CDR1 GTSNPN, CDR2 SVGIG (reference sequence). The CDR3 consists of 16 residues. V shed 3 bases and J shed 4 bases, with 21 bases lying between them.

The V gene is TRBV2, the J gene TRBJ1-1, with 7 bases matching TRBD1. The CDR3 totals 15 residues. Losses at the gene ends were 2 bases for V and 4 bases for J; bases not matched to a gene: 7. Germline V gene data show CDR1 as SNHLY and CDR2 as FYNNEI. CDR3 loop: CASSETGATGTEAFF. The CDR3 nucleotides are TGTGCCAGCAGTGAAACAGGGGCCACGGGCACTGAAGCTTTCTTT.

The chain uses TRBV10-3 and TRBJ2-3; TRBD2 matches at 12 bases. V shed 10 bases and J 3 bases; nucleotides not matched to a gene: 8. The CDR3 spans 15 residues. Germline CDR1 is ENHRY and CDR2 is SYGVKD. In DNA, the CDR3 is TGTGCCACCGCCCGGACTAGCGGGGAAACAGATACGCAGTATTTT. This translates into CATARTSGETDTQYF.

The V call is TRBV19, the J call TRBJ2-5, with 9 positions matching TRBD1. V was clipped by 6 bases and J by 5 bases; unmatched bases: 10. This CDR3 contains 15 residues. CDR1 is LNHDA, CDR2 SQIVND, per germline (reference sequence). The CDR3 sequence: CASRLLDRGSETQYF. As DNA, the CDR3 is TGTGCCAGTAGACTACTCGACAGGGGGTCTGAGACCCAGTACTTC. The complete variable domain, with remaining parts taken from reference TRBV19 and TRBJ2-5, reads DGGITQSPKYLFRKEGQNVTLSCEQNLNHDAMYWYRQDPGQGLRLIYYSQIVNDFQKGDIAEGYSVSREKKESFPLTVTSAQKNPTAFYLCASRLLDRGSETQYFGPGTRLLVL.

This clone was counted a few times. The chain couples TRBV7-2 to TRBJ1-6, with D maybe TRBD1 (5 bases). V dropped 7 bases and J dropped 2 bases, with 18 bases sitting between them. The germline gives CDR1 SGHTA, CDR2 FQGNSA. The CDR3 sequence is 17 residues long. The CDR3 DNA is TGTGCCAGCACCCCGAATGAGGGGCAGACCTATAATTCACCCCTCCACTTT. It yields the protein CASTPNEGQTYNSPLHF.

This chain connects TRBV5-6 to TRBJ1-2; possible D gene TRBD1, 5 bases. CDR1 and CDR2 from the germline V gene are SGHDT and YYEEEE. Trimming pared 4 bases from V and 3 bases from J, leaving 13 bases between. The CDR3 is made up of 14 amino acids. CDR3 coding DNA: TGTGCCAGCAGCCAAACTGGCAGGGACTATGGCTACACCTTC. As protein: CASSQTGRDYGYTF.

This chain uses TRBV10-2 with TRBJ1-2; D is uncertain. CDR1 is WSHSY, CDR2 SAAADI, per germline. Deletions cut 0 bases from V and 8 bases from J, with 10 bases between. The CDR3 runs 13 residues. Here the CDR3 DNA reads TGCGCCAGCAGTGAGTCAGGCAGCTACGGCTACACCTTC. Translated: CASSESGSYGYTF.

The chain is built from TRBV4-3 and TRBJ2-7; tentative D call: TRBD1 (7 bases). The CDR3 covers 17 residues. V shed 0 bases and J shed 2 bases, with 17 bases lying between them. Looked up from germline, CDR1 is LGHNA and CDR2 is YSLEER. The CDR3 protein is CASSQDAARGAAYEQYF. CDR3 bases: TGCGCCAGCAGCCAAGATGCAGCCAGGGGGGCCGCCTACGAGCAGTACTTC.